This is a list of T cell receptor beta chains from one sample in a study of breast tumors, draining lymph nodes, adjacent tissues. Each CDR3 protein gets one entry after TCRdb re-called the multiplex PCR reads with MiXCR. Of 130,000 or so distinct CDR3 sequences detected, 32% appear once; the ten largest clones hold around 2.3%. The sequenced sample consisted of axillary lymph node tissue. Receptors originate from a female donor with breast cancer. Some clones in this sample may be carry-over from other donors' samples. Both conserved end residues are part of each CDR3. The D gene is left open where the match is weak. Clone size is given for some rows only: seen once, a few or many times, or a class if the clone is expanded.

CDR3 protein: CASSLTQESTEAFF; CDR3 DNA: TGTGCCAGCAGCTTAACGCAGGAAAGCACTGAAGCTTTCTTT; V gene: TRBV7-3; J gene: TRBJ1-1; D gene: -; CDR3 length: 14; clone size: -
CDR3 protein: CSVEDNTAGNTIYF; CDR3 DNA: TGCAGCGTTGAAGATAACACGGCTGGAAACACCATATATTTT; V gene: TRBV29-1; J gene: TRBJ1-3; D gene: -; CDR3 length: 14; clone size: many
CDR3 protein: CASSPPGRTDAQYF; CDR3 DNA: TGCGCCAGCAGCCCGCCGGGGCGAACAGATGCGCAGTATTTT; V gene: TRBV5-1; J gene: TRBJ2-3; D gene: -; CDR3 length: 14; clone size: many
CDR3 protein: CASSARPLTQHF; CDR3 DNA: TGTGCCAGCAGTGCGAGGCCGCTTACCCAGCATTTT; V gene: TRBV28; J gene: TRBJ1-5; D gene: -; CDR3 length: 12; clone size: many
CDR3 protein: CSAGVGDTQYF; CDR3 DNA: TGCAGCGCCGGGGTTGGAGATACGCAGTATTTT; V gene: TRBV29-1; J gene: TRBJ2-3; D gene: -; CDR3 length: 11; clone size: -
CDR3 protein: CASSLGGTSGGLETQYF; CDR3 DNA: TGTGCCAGCAGCTTAGGAGGGACTAGCGGGGGGTTAGAGACCCAGTACTTC; V gene: TRBV7-6; J gene: TRBJ2-5; D gene: TRBD2; CDR3 length: 17; clone size: -
CDR3 protein: CASSARSPLSEKLFF; CDR3 DNA: TGTGCCAGCAGCGCTAGGTCCCCTCTAAGCGAAAAACTGTTTTTT; V gene: TRBV2; J gene: TRBJ1-4; D gene: -; CDR3 length: 15; clone size: many
CDR3 protein: CASSESAQPNYGYTF; CDR3 DNA: TGTGCCAGCAGCGAATCCGCGCAACCAAACTATGGCTACACCTTC; V gene: TRBV9; J gene: TRBJ1-2; D gene: -; CDR3 length: 15; clone size: many
CDR3 protein: CASSQGYRQETQYF; CDR3 DNA: TGTGCCAGCAGCCAAGGGTACAGGCAAGAGACCCAGTACTTC; V gene: TRBV3-1; J gene: TRBJ2-5; D gene: -; CDR3 length: 14; clone size: many
CDR3 protein: CASSYTGSDSPLHF; CDR3 DNA: TGTGCCAGCAGTTATACAGGGTCGGATTCACCCCTCCACTTT; V gene: TRBV6-6; J gene: TRBJ1-6; D gene: -; CDR3 length: 14; clone size: many
CDR3 protein: CASSPQGDKNIQYF; CDR3 DNA: TGCGCCAGCAGCCCCCAAGGGGACAAAAACATTCAGTACTTC; V gene: TRBV5-1; J gene: TRBJ2-4; D gene: -; CDR3 length: 14; clone size: many
CDR3 protein: CSATDGTYTEAFF; CDR3 DNA: TGCAGTGCAACGGACGGCACCTACACTGAAGCTTTCTTT; V gene: TRBV20-1; J gene: TRBJ1-1; D gene: -; CDR3 length: 13; clone size: many
CDR3 protein: CASSPAGGNEQFF; CDR3 DNA: TGTGCCAGCAGCCCTGCGGGGGGCAATGAGCAGTTCTTC; V gene: TRBV7-9; J gene: TRBJ2-1; D gene: TRBD2; CDR3 length: 13; clone size: -
CDR3 protein: CASSDPTGTYEQYF; CDR3 DNA: TGTGCCAGCAGCGACCCGACGGGGACCTACGAGCAGTACTTC; V gene: TRBV6-6; J gene: TRBJ2-7; D gene: -; CDR3 length: 14; clone size: many
CDR3 protein: CASSLATQRGYTF; CDR3 DNA: TGTGCCAGTAGTCTGGCAACCCAAAGAGGCTACACCTTC; V gene: TRBV19; J gene: TRBJ1-2; D gene: -; CDR3 length: 13; clone size: once
CDR3 protein: CASSYGDGEAFF; CDR3 DNA: TGTGCCAGCAGTTACGGAGACGGTGAAGCTTTCTTT; V gene: TRBV6-6; J gene: TRBJ1-1; D gene: -; CDR3 length: 12; clone size: -
CDR3 protein: CASSFTGAGNQPQHF; CDR3 DNA: TGTGCCAGCAGTTTTACAGGGGCTGGCAATCAGCCCCAGCATTTT; V gene: TRBV12-3/TRBV12-4; J gene: TRBJ1-5; D gene: TRBD1; CDR3 length: 15; clone size: many
CDR3 protein: CAWSVGRVETQYF; CDR3 DNA: TGTGCCTGGAGTGTAGGCAGGGTTGAGACCCAGTACTTC; V gene: TRBV30; J gene: TRBJ2-5; D gene: -; CDR3 length: 13; clone size: many
CDR3 protein: CASSPLDSGGNEQFF; CDR3 DNA: TGTGCCAGCTCACCTCTGGACAGTGGGGGCAATGAGCAGTTCTTC; V gene: TRBV18; J gene: TRBJ2-1; D gene: -; CDR3 length: 15; clone size: many
CDR3 protein: CASSPGLADTQYF; CDR3 DNA: TGTGCCAGCAGCCCGGGACTAGCAGATACGCAGTATTTT; V gene: TRBV7-3; J gene: TRBJ2-3; D gene: TRBD2; CDR3 length: 13; clone size: -
CDR3 protein: CASSPPGTIDNSPLHF; CDR3 DNA: TGTGCCAGCAGTCCTCCCGGGACTATCGATAATTCACCCCTCCACTTT; V gene: TRBV6-5; J gene: TRBJ1-6; D gene: -; CDR3 length: 16; clone size: many
CDR3 protein: CAISVLGEKLFF; CDR3 DNA: TGTGCCATCAGTGTTCTGGGAGAAAAACTGTTTTTT; V gene: TRBV10-3; J gene: TRBJ1-4; D gene: -; CDR3 length: 12; clone size: many
CDR3 protein: CASSQGFPGNQPQHF; CDR3 DNA: TGTGCCAGCAGTCAGGGATTTCCGGGCAATCAGCCCCAGCATTTT; V gene: TRBV6-1; J gene: TRBJ1-5; D gene: -; CDR3 length: 15; clone size: -
CDR3 protein: CASGFFTGGGETQYF; CDR3 DNA: TGTGCTAGTGGTTTCTTCACGGGGGGAGGAGAGACCCAGTACTTC; V gene: TRBV12-5; J gene: TRBJ2-5; D gene: TRBD2; CDR3 length: 15; clone size: few
CDR3 protein: CASSQEGGGLEQYF; CDR3 DNA: TGTGCCAGCAGCCAAGAAGGCGGGGGGTTAGAGCAGTACTTC; V gene: TRBV3-1; J gene: TRBJ2-7; D gene: TRBD2; CDR3 length: 14; clone size: many
CDR3 protein: CATSRDGLVTDTQYF; CDR3 DNA: TGTGCCACCAGCAGAGATGGACTAGTCACAGATACGCAGTATTTT; V gene: TRBV15; J gene: TRBJ2-3; D gene: TRBD2; CDR3 length: 15; clone size: medium-sized
CDR3 protein: CASSLLTQAVLNTEAFF; CDR3 DNA: TGTGCCAGCAGCTTGCTTACGCAGGCAGTATTGAACACTGAAGCTTTCTTT; V gene: TRBV5-6; J gene: TRBJ1-1; D gene: -; CDR3 length: 17; clone size: -
CDR3 protein: CASSARLARSTDTQYF; CDR3 DNA: TGTGCCAGCAGCGCCCGACTAGCGAGGAGCACAGATACGCAGTATTTT; V gene: TRBV9; J gene: TRBJ2-3; D gene: TRBD2; CDR3 length: 16; clone size: -
CDR3 protein: CASGLGAQGNEQFF; CDR3 DNA: TGTGCTAGTGGTTTGGGGGCTCAAGGCAATGAGCAGTTCTTC; V gene: TRBV12-5; J gene: TRBJ2-1; D gene: -; CDR3 length: 14; clone size: many
CDR3 protein: CASSLAGQGFQPQHF; CDR3 DNA: TGTGCCAGCAGCTTGGCAGGGCAGGGATTTCAGCCCCAGCATTTT; V gene: TRBV5-5; J gene: TRBJ1-5; D gene: -; CDR3 length: 15; clone size: many
CDR3 protein: CASSLGTKETQYF; CDR3 DNA: TGCGCCAGCAGCTTGGGTACTAAAGAGACCCAGTACTTC; V gene: TRBV5-1; J gene: TRBJ2-5; D gene: -; CDR3 length: 13; clone size: -
CDR3 protein: CASSLTRLGGNTIYF; CDR3 DNA: TGTGCCAGCAGCTTAACGAGACTCGGAGGAAACACCATATATTTT; V gene: TRBV7-2; J gene: TRBJ1-3; D gene: -; CDR3 length: 15; clone size: many
CDR3 protein: CASRIQGSNQPQHF; CDR3 DNA: TGTGCCAGCAGGATACAGGGATCTAATCAGCCCCAGCATTTT; V gene: TRBV5-6; J gene: TRBJ1-5; D gene: -; CDR3 length: 14; clone size: many
CDR3 protein: CSARDLSYGSTF; CDR3 DNA: TGCAGTGCTAGAGATCTATCCTATGGCTCCACCTTC; V gene: TRBV20-1; J gene: TRBJ1-2; D gene: -; CDR3 length: 12; clone size: many
CDR3 protein: CASSEGSLQETQYF; CDR3 DNA: TGTGCCAGCAGTGAAGGGTCGTTACAAGAGACCCAGTACTTC; V gene: TRBV2; J gene: TRBJ2-5; D gene: -; CDR3 length: 14; clone size: many
CDR3 protein: CAISEGVSNQPQHF; CDR3 DNA: TGTGCCATCAGTGAGGGTGTTAGCAATCAGCCCCAGCATTTT; V gene: TRBV10-3; J gene: TRBJ1-5; D gene: -; CDR3 length: 14; clone size: many
CDR3 protein: CASSHGGSSYEQYF; CDR3 DNA: TGTGCCAGCAGTCACGGGGGATCCTCCTACGAGCAGTACTTC; V gene: TRBV6-6; J gene: TRBJ2-7; D gene: -; CDR3 length: 14; clone size: many
CDR3 protein: CASSLDSTANQPQHF; CDR3 DNA: TGTGCCAGCAGCTTGGATTCCACGGCCAATCAGCCCCAGCATTTT; V gene: TRBV5-8; J gene: TRBJ1-5; D gene: -; CDR3 length: 15; clone size: many
CDR3 protein: CAISDPDTGELFF; CDR3 DNA: TGTGCCATCAGTGACCCTGACACCGGGGAGCTGTTTTTT; V gene: TRBV10-3; J gene: TRBJ2-2; D gene: -; CDR3 length: 13; clone size: many
CDR3 protein: CASSVGRSLGTGELFF; CDR3 DNA: TGTGCCAGCAGCGTAGGTCGTAGCCTAGGCACCGGGGAGCTGTTTTTT; V gene: TRBV9; J gene: TRBJ2-2; D gene: -; CDR3 length: 16; clone size: many
CDR3 protein: CASSLQGASTGELFF; CDR3 DNA: TGTGCCAGCAGTCTACAGGGGGCGAGCACCGGGGAGCTGTTTTTT; V gene: TRBV6-5; J gene: TRBJ2-2; D gene: TRBD1; CDR3 length: 15; clone size: many
CDR3 protein: CASSNSGTGISSGNTIYF; CDR3 DNA: TGTGCCAGCAGTAATTCCGGGACAGGTATAAGCTCTGGAAACACCATATATTTT; V gene: TRBV27; J gene: TRBJ1-3; D gene: TRBD1; CDR3 length: 18; clone size: -
CDR3 protein: CASSQEVSSNYGYTF; CDR3 DNA: TGCGCCAGCAGCCAAGAAGTGAGCAGCAACTATGGCTACACCTTC; V gene: TRBV4-3; J gene: TRBJ1-2; D gene: -; CDR3 length: 15; clone size: many
CDR3 protein: CSAQGQGLHGYTF; CDR3 DNA: TGCAGCGCGCAGGGACAGGGTTTACATGGCTACACCTTC; V gene: TRBV29-1; J gene: TRBJ1-2; D gene: TRBD1; CDR3 length: 13; clone size: -
CDR3 protein: CASSLLDSTDTRYF; CDR3 DNA: TGTGCCAGCAGTTTACTAGACAGCACAGATACGCGGTATTTT; V gene: TRBV12-3/TRBV12-4; J gene: TRBJ2-3; D gene: -; CDR3 length: 14; clone size: many
CDR3 protein: CASSARQGRNTEAFF; CDR3 DNA: TGTGCCAGCAGTGCTCGGCAGGGACGGAACACTGAAGCTTTCTTT; V gene: TRBV25-1; J gene: TRBJ1-1; D gene: -; CDR3 length: 15; clone size: few
CDR3 protein: CSAPYTPLAAAEETQYF; CDR3 DNA: TGCAGTGCTCCTTATACCCCCCTAGCGGCGGCCGAAGAGACCCAGTACTTC; V gene: TRBV20-1; J gene: TRBJ2-5; D gene: TRBD2; CDR3 length: 17; clone size: -
CDR3 protein: CAWTPKDSGVNEQFF; CDR3 DNA: TGTGCCTGGACTCCCAAAGATTCGGGGGTTAATGAGCAGTTCTTC; V gene: TRBV30; J gene: TRBJ2-1; D gene: -; CDR3 length: 15; clone size: -
CDR3 protein: CASSNTGGANEQFF; CDR3 DNA: TGTGCCAGCTCAAATACCGGGGGGGCGAATGAGCAGTTCTTC; V gene: TRBV18; J gene: TRBJ2-1; D gene: TRBD2; CDR3 length: 14; clone size: -
CDR3 protein: CATGGGMVDRDTQYF; CDR3 DNA: TGTGCCACCGGGGGAGGAATGGTGGACCGGGATACGCAGTATTTT; V gene: TRBV24-1; J gene: TRBJ2-3; D gene: -; CDR3 length: 15; clone size: -
CDR3 protein: CSAQKGSGANVLTF; CDR3 DNA: TGCAGCGCCCAAAAGGGCTCTGGGGCCAACGTCCTGACTTTC; V gene: TRBV29-1; J gene: TRBJ2-6; D gene: -; CDR3 length: 14; clone size: -